This T cell receptor beta chain was identified in a study of technical replicates of blood from a handful of donors. CDR1 is KGHSH and CDR2 is LQKENI in the germline V gene. This CDR3 is 15 amino acids long. V lost 2 bases to trimming and J lost 3 bases; unmatched junction nucleotides: 1. TCRdb's table, derived via immunoSEQ multiplex PCR, lists solely in-frame clones and lacks some. Among some 60,000 clones listed, about 95% were seen once. Sequenced material: PBMCs. The gene calls are TRBV18 and TRBJ2-1, with 10 bases matching TRBD2. The receptor was derived from a human donor in good health. Some clones in this sample may be carry-over from other donors' samples. This chain's CDR3 is CASSPRTSGYNEQFF. The CDR3 DNA reads as TGTGCCAGCTCACCAAGGACTAGCGGCTACAATGAGCAGTTCTTC. The full variable domain, in which reference TRBV18 and TRBJ2-1 provide the parts outside the CDR3, is NAGVMQNPRHLVRRRGQEARLRCSPMKGHSHVYWYRQLPEEGLKFMVYLQKENIIDESGMPKERFSAEFPKEGPSILRIQQVVRGDSAAYFCASSPRTSGYNEQFFGPGTRLTVL.